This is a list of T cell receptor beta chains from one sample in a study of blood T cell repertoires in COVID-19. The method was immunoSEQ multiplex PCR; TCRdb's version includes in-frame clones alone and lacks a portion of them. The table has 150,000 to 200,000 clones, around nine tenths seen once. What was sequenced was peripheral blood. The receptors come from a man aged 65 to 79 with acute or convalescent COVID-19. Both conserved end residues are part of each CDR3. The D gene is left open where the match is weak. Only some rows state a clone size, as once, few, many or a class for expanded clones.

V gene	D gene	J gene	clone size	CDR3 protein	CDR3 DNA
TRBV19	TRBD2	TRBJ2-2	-	CASSPLAGGFTGELFF	TGTGCCAGTAGTCCTTTAGCGGGAGGCTTCACCGGGGAGCTGTTTTTT
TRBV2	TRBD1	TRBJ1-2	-	CASSWGQGGYTF	TGTGCCAGCAGTTGGGGACAGGGAGGCTACACCTTC
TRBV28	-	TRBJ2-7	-	CASSLTYEQYF	TGTGCCAGCAGTCTTACCTACGAGCAGTACTTC
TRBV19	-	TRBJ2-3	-	CATCADGTDTQYF	TGTGCCACCTGCGCGGATGGGACAGATACGCAGTATTTT
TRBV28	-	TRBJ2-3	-	CASSPLQGSTDTQYF	TGTGCCAGCAGCCCACTCCAGGGAAGCACAGATACGCAGTATTTT
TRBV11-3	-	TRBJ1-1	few	CASSRNREKATEAFF	TGTGCCAGCAGCCGAAACAGGGAGAAGGCCACTGAAGCTTTCTTT
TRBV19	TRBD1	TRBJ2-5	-	CASGTAFQETQYF	TGTGCCAGCGGGACAGCCTTTCAAGAGACCCAGTACTTC
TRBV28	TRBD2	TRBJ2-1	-	CASSRTGTSGNEQFF	TGTGCCAGCAGCCGAACCGGGACTAGCGGGAATGAGCAGTTCTTC
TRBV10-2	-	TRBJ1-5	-	CASSATQALDNQPQHF	TGCGCCAGCAGCGCAACACAGGCGCTGGACAATCAGCCCCAGCATTTT
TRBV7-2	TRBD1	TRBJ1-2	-	CASSLRTGAQDYYGYTF	TGTGCCAGCAGCTTGAGGACAGGGGCCCAAGATTACTATGGCTACACCTTC
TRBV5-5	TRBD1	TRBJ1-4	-	CASRRAGQVPIGEKLFF	TGTGCCAGCAGAAGGGCTGGACAGGTGCCCATTGGGGAAAAACTGTTTTTT